These 26 T cell receptor beta chains came from one sample sequenced in a study of T cell repertoires in cytomegalovirus infection. TCRdb reprocessed the reads with MiXCR, giving one entry per CDR3 protein. The table lists approximately 250,000 distinct CDR3 sequences, roughly 9.1% of them singletons, with approximately 16% in the top ten. The sample consisted of PBMCs. All receptors derive from a human donor in good health (CMV status not recorded). Some clones in this sample may be carry-over from other donors' samples.

This clonotype showed up many times. The chain employs TRBV11-2 and TRBJ2-6; D may be TRBD2 (6 bases). V was shortened by 5 bases and J by 19 bases, with 21 bases between the two germline ends. There are 13 residues in the CDR3. Germline V lookup: CDR1 SGHAT, CDR2 FQNNGV. CDR3 sequence: CASSPHRDSERTF. The CDR3 DNA reads TGTGCCAGCAGCCCGCATCGGGACTCGGAACGAACTTTC.

This clonotype was found a few times. The chain joins TRBV9 to TRBJ2-7; TRBD2 matches at 8 bases. Germline lookup yields CDR1 SGDLS and CDR2 YYNGEE. V gave up 4 bases and J gave up 7 bases; unmatched junction bases: 16. The CDR3 is 16 residues long. CDR3 protein: CASSLADSGTYAEQYF. CDR3 sequence (DNA): TGTGCCAGCAGCCTAGCGGATAGCGGGACGTACGCGGAGCAGTACTTC.

This clonotype was counted many times. The chain is built from TRBV7-2 and TRBJ2-1; D is undetermined. CDR1 and CDR2 (germline): SGHTA, FQGNSA. The CDR3 spans 14 residues. Trimming shortened V by 0 bases and J by 5 bases, and 8 bases separated the two germline ends. The CDR3 here is CASSLAWSNNEQFF. CDR3 sequence (DNA): TGTGCCAGCAGCTTAGCCTGGTCGAACAATGAGCAGTTCTTC.

There are many counts of this clonotype. The chain is built from TRBV7-2 and TRBJ2-3; 10 bases are shared with TRBD2. Trimming removed 5 bases from V and 6 bases from J; junction bases left unmatched: 8. CDR1 and CDR2 from the germline V gene are SGHTA and FQGNSA. The CDR3 consists of 15 residues. This CDR3 is CASSRTSGWGDTQYF. The CDR3 DNA reads TGTGCCAGCAGCCGGACTAGCGGATGGGGGGATACGCAGTATTTT.

The chain is built from TRBV6-2 or TRBV6-3 and TRBJ2-1; 8 nucleotides match TRBD2. Germline values: CDR1 MNHEY, CDR2 SVGEGT. The junction had 3 bases not matched to a gene; V was cut back by 0 bases and J by 2 bases. This CDR3 spans 16 amino acids. CDR3 nucleotides: TGTGCCAGCAGTTACTCCGCGGGAGGACCCTACAATGAGCAGTTCTTC. This translates into CASSYSAGGPYNEQFF.

The chain uses TRBV6-2 or TRBV6-3 and TRBJ1-1; D uncertain. This CDR3 spans 14 amino acids. Germline CDR1 and CDR2: MNHEY and SVGEGT. Trimming shortened V by 2 bases and J by 1 base, and 8 bases separated the two germline ends. As DNA, the CDR3 is TGTGCCAGCAGTTACGTGGTGGAGAACACTGAAGCTTTCTTT. Translated, it gives CASSYVVENTEAFF.

This clonotype was seen ten or more times. V usage is TRBV10-3 and J usage is TRBJ2-2; TRBD2 aligns across 8 bases. Per germline, CDR1 ENHRY and CDR2 SYGVKD. The CDR3 covers 17 residues. The V segment lost 3 bases and the J segment 4 bases; nucleotides outside the gene matches: 10. The DNA of the CDR3 is TGTGCCATCAGTGATGTTCTCGGGGGGGGCCTCACCGGGGAGCTGTTTTTT. Translating it yields CAISDVLGGGLTGELFF.

This clonotype was observed many times. CDR3 residues: CATGTANYGYTF. The CDR3, as DNA: TGTGCCACCGGGACAGCTAACTATGGCTACACCTTC. The V gene is TRBV2, the J gene TRBJ1-2; 7 nucleotides line up with TRBD1. Per germline, CDR1 SNHLY and CDR2 FYNNEI. The CDR3 is 12 amino acids. The trim removed 10 bases at V and 0 bases at J, leaving 2 bases unmatched.

This clonotype was counted at least ten times. This chain uses TRBV7-2 with TRBJ2-2, with 7 bases fitting TRBD1. J lost 2 bases, V lost 1 base, and 4 bases had no gene match. CDR3 length: 16 amino acids. Germline CDR1 reads SGHTA; CDR2 reads FQGNSA. CDR3 DNA sequence: TGTGCCAGCAGCTTAGGTTACAGGGGAAACACCGGGGAGCTGTTTTTT. Protein sequence: CASSLGYRGNTGELFF.

This clonotype was recorded many times. V usage is TRBV12-3 or TRBV12-4 and J usage is TRBJ1-6, with 7 bases aligning to TRBD1. After removal of 6 bases from V and 13 bases from J, the junction contained 9 bases not matched to a gene. This CDR3 has 13 residues. The CDR3 coding sequence is TGTGCCAGCAGCCCTATGGACAGGTCGCCCCTCCACTTT. Its translation is CASSPMDRSPLHF.

The J gene is TRBJ1-2, the V gene TRBV18, with 8 bases identical to TRBD1. Germline CDR1 and CDR2: KGHSH and LQKENI. V lost 3 bases, J lost 8 bases, and 17 bases stayed unmatched. This CDR3 region has 17 residues. The CDR3 DNA reads TGTGCCAGCTCACCCTCAGGACAGGGAGAGGAGCGGTGGGGCTACACCTTC. The encoded protein is CASSPSGQGEERWGYTF.

This clonotype was counted only a few times. This chain joins TRBV20-1 and TRBJ1-5, with unresolved D. The CDR3 totals 14 residues. Germline CDR1 DFQATT, CDR2 SNEGSKA (reference sequence). V lost 2 bases, J lost 6 bases, and 14 bases lay in between. The CDR3 DNA sequence: TGCAGTGCTAGAATGGAAACAATTAGTCAGCCCCAGCATTTT. Translation: CSARMETISQPQHF.

This clonotype appeared many times. This chain joins TRBV7-3 and TRBJ2-3, with 7 bases matching TRBD2. Germline assignment: CDR1 SGHTA and CDR2 FQGTGA. Trimming cost V 5 bases and J 8 bases; bases outside gene matches: 7. The CDR3 runs to 13 residues. The CDR3 loop is CASSRGVAATQYF. CDR3 nucleotide sequence: TGTGCCAGCAGCCGGGGGGTGGCGGCTACGCAGTATTTT.

This clonotype has ten or more counts. J is TRBJ1-1 and V is TRBV4-1; D is ambiguous. The V end lost 4 bases, the J end lost 0 bases, and 6 bases lay between the germline ends. Germline CDR1 MGHRA, CDR2 YSYEKL. The CDR3 covers 13 residues. CDR3 DNA: TGCGCCAGCAGCCCACAGCTGAACACTGAAGCTTTCTTT. It specifies CASSPQLNTEAFF.

At least ten counts were recorded for this clonotype. The CDR3 coding sequence is TGTGCCAGCAGCCGCCCTCCCGGTGGTAGCACAGATACGCAGTATTTT. It specifies CASSRPPGGSTDTQYF. This chain uses TRBV7-9 with TRBJ2-3; no reliable D call. Looked up from germline, CDR1 is SEHNR and CDR2 is FQNEAQ (reference sequence). The CDR3 has 16 residues. Trimming took 5 bases from V and 0 from J, leaving 15 bases between them.

This clonotype was counted between two and nine times. The rearrangement links TRBV12-3 or TRBV12-4 to TRBJ2-1, with D maybe TRBD2 (6 bases). Trimming removed 7 bases at V and 1 base at J, with 11 bases between. The CDR3 loop spans 14 amino acids. The CDR3 region is CASTLGGSYNEQFF. In nucleotides, the CDR3 is TGTGCCAGCACTTTGGGGGGTTCCTACAATGAGCAGTTCTTC.

This clonotype appeared a few times. This chain links TRBV20-1 with TRBJ2-7, with 7 bases that match TRBD1. The ends lost 3 bases at V and 4 bases at J; junction bases unmatched: 6. The germline V gene has CDR1 DFQATT and CDR2 SNEGSKA (reference sequence). The CDR3 is 13 amino acids. The CDR3 here is CSARTGKDYEQYF. DNA of the CDR3: TGCAGTGCTAGGACAGGGAAGGATTACGAGCAGTACTTC.

CDR3 sequence (DNA): TGTGCCTGGAGTGCTCCAAGGTTACTCCTGAACACCGGGGAGCTGTTTTTT. Translated: CAWSAPRLLLNTGELFF. The rearrangement links TRBV30 to TRBJ2-2; no clear D. This CDR3 contains 17 residues. The V gene's germline CDR1 is GTSNPN and CDR2 SVGIG (reference sequence). Trimming shortened V by 1 base and J by 1 base, and 16 bases separated the two germline ends.

This clonotype appeared many times. The V call is TRBV7-2, the J call TRBJ1-2; the D gene is possibly TRBD1 (6 bases). Germline V gene sequence: CDR1 SGHTA, CDR2 FQGNSA. V lost 5 bases and J 7 bases, leaving 17 bases between the germline ends. The CDR3 covers 14 residues. CDR3 protein: CASSTLQGVGGYTF. The CDR3 nucleotides are TGTGCCAGCAGCACCCTACAGGGAGTGGGTGGCTACACCTTC.

This clonotype was picked up many times. The chain combines TRBV7-2 with TRBJ1-2, with D possibly matching TRBD1 (5 bases). Germline V lookup: CDR1 SGHTA, CDR2 FQGNSA. Deletions cut 0 bases from V and 3 bases from J, with 5 bases between. The CDR3 is made up of 13 amino acids. Written as DNA, the CDR3 is TGTGCCAGCAGCTTAGCGGGGGACTATGGCTACACCTTC. Amino acids: CASSLAGDYGYTF. Looking up the rest from reference TRBV7-2 and TRBJ1-2 gives the full variable domain: GAGVSQSPSNKVTEKGKDVELRCDPISGHTALYWYRQSLGQGLEFLIYFQGNSAPDKSGLPSDRFSAERTGGSVSTLTIQRTQQEDSAVYLCASSLAGDYGYTFGSGTRLTVV.

This clonotype was counted ten times or more. The chain combines TRBV6-2 or TRBV6-3 with TRBJ2-2; D possibly corresponds to TRBD1 (6 bases). CDR1 and CDR2 from the germline V gene are MNHEY and SVGEGT. V was clipped by 5 bases and J by 11 bases, with 12 bases between them. The CDR3 loop spans 12 amino acids. The CDR3, as DNA: TGTGCCAGCAGTGAATGGACAGCTGAGCTGTTTTTT. Its protein is CASSEWTAELFF.

This clonotype has ten or more counts. The genes are TRBV20-1 and TRBJ2-1; D gene ambiguous. Trimming pared 6 bases from V and 9 bases from J, leaving 12 bases between. Germline V gives CDR1 DFQATT, CDR2 SNEGSKA (reference sequence). The CDR3 covers 11 residues. CDR3 region: CSAALLGEQFF. CDR3 DNA: TGCAGTGCCGCCCTACTCGGTGAGCAGTTCTTC.

This clonotype was found many times. This chain links TRBV7-2 with TRBJ1-4; 9 nucleotides match TRBD1. Germline values: CDR1 SGHTA, CDR2 FQGNSA. Trimming took 5 bases from V and 7 from J; bases not matched to a gene: 8. This CDR3 is 15 amino acids long. This chain's CDR3 is CASSLLTGGGEKLFF. CDR3 nucleotide sequence: TGTGCCAGCAGCCTCCTGACAGGGGGAGGTGAAAAACTGTTTTTT.

This clonotype was counted ten times or more. This chain uses TRBV7-3 with TRBJ2-3; 10 positions match TRBD2. The germline V gene encodes CDR1 SGHTA and CDR2 FQGTGA. V shed 4 bases, J shed 1 base, and the junction held 2 bases outside the gene matches. The CDR3 sequence is 15 residues long. CDR3 in amino acids: CASSSGLAGTDTQYF. CDR3 nucleotide sequence: TGTGCCAGCAGCTCAGGACTAGCGGGCACAGATACGCAGTATTTT.

This clonotype was counted a few times. The chain uses TRBV20-1 and TRBJ2-5; D remains ambiguous. CDR1 DFQATT and CDR2 SNEGSKA come from the germline V gene (reference sequence). This CDR3 is built from 15 residues. V lost 6 bases, J lost 1 base, and 18 bases lay in between. CDR3 sequence: CSASPLLQPQETQYF. Written as DNA, the CDR3 is TGCAGTGCGAGCCCCCTACTCCAGCCCCAAGAGACCCAGTACTTC.

This clonotype was detected only a few times. For the CDR3, the DNA is TGTGCCAGCAGTGGCTCGACACGGCCGTACACTGAAGCTTTCTTT. It translates to CASSGSTRPYTEAFF. V is TRBV25-1 and J is TRBJ1-1; D remains unclear. This CDR3 is 15 amino acids long. The germline V and J ends were trimmed by 4 bases and 3 bases, with 15 bases remaining between them. CDR1 is MGHDK, CDR2 SYGVNS, per germline.